This entry lists 27 T cell receptor beta chains sequenced from one sample in a study of PD-1 blockade in classical Hodgkin lymphoma. The time point here: cycle 4 day 1 (C4D1), after five to seven weeks of nivolumab. Brentuximab vedotin exposure varied, and every patient relapsed after autologous stem cell transplantation. Magnetic depletion of unwanted cells isolated CD4+ T cells from thawed PBMCs. TCRdb's copy holds only in-frame clones and misses some; the assay was immunoSEQ multiplex PCR. The sample contains about 27,000 clones, around 85% of which appear only once. This material consisted of CD4+ T cells from blood, taken before the fourth cycle of nivolumab. Every receptor here comes from a human donor with classical Hodgkin lymphoma.

In nucleotides, the CDR3 is TGTGCCAGCAGTCCCCGGGACAGGGGGCGAGAGACCCAGTACTTC. This gives the protein CASSPRDRGRETQYF. The chain recombines TRBV27 with TRBJ2-5, with 12 bases lining up with TRBD1. The germline V gene has CDR1 MNHEY and CDR2 SMNVEV (reference sequence). Unmatched junction bases numbered 5, after V lost 5 bases and J lost 4 bases. The CDR3 has 15 residues.

The genes are TRBV29-1 and TRBJ2-1; TRBD1 aligns across 7 bases. Trimming at V came to 7 bases and at J to 8 bases, leaving 11 bases not matched to a gene. Germline V gives CDR1 SQVTM, CDR2 ANQGSEA. This CDR3 contains 13 residues. This CDR3 reads CSGEYRGRDEQFF. In DNA form, the CDR3 reads TGCAGCGGGGAGTACAGGGGACGGGATGAGCAGTTCTTC.

The genes are TRBV4-1 and TRBJ1-5; D not resolved. Trimming left V 1 base short and J 11 bases short, with 15 bases between. This CDR3 contains 14 residues. Germline V gene sequence: CDR1 MGHRA, CDR2 YSYEKL. The CDR3, as DNA: TGCGCCAGCAGCCAAGCAACGGGCCGTGAGGCCCAGCATTTT. Translated: CASSQATGREAQHF.

V gene TRBV19 combines with J gene TRBJ1-5; perhaps TRBD1 as D (6 bases). The CDR3 runs 17 residues. The germline V gene has CDR1 LNHDA and CDR2 SQIVND (reference sequence). The V end lost 5 bases, the J end lost 3 bases, and 20 bases lay between the germline ends. CDR3 sequence: CASSGGAPTGPNQPQHF. The CDR3, as DNA: TGTGCCAGTAGTGGGGGGGCCCCCACAGGTCCCAATCAGCCCCAGCATTTT. Combining the CDR3 with reference TRBV19 and TRBJ1-5 gives the whole variable domain DGGITQSPKYLFRKEGQNVTLSCEQNLNHDAMYWYRQDPGQGLRLIYYSQIVNDFQKGDIAEGYSVSREKKESFPLTVTSAQKNPTAFYLCASSGGAPTGPNQPQHFGDGTRLSIL.

The chain links TRBV28 to TRBJ1-5; 9 bases map to TRBD1. Germline CDR1 reads MDHEN; CDR2 reads SYDVKM. The CDR3 runs to 15 residues. V gave up 5 bases and J gave up 6 bases; unmatched junction bases: 8. The CDR3 is CASSVRDRETQPQHF. Here the CDR3 DNA reads TGTGCCAGCAGTGTTAGGGACAGGGAAACTCAGCCCCAGCATTTT.

The chain links TRBV11-2 to TRBJ2-3; 7 nucleotides agree with TRBD1. CDR1 and CDR2 from the germline V gene are SGHAT and FQNNGV. There are 14 residues in the CDR3. After removal of 1 base from V and 7 bases from J, the junction contained 5 bases not matched to a gene. The CDR3 DNA reads TGTGCCAGCAGCTTAGGACAGGGCAGGAATACGCAGTATTTT. Translation gives CASSLGQGRNTQYF.

The chain carries TRBV5-5 and TRBJ2-1; D is unclear. Germline loops: CDR1 SGHKS, CDR2 YYEKEE (reference sequence). V lost 4 bases and J 0 bases, leaving 11 bases between the germline ends. This CDR3 spans 15 amino acids. CDR3 sequence: CASSLEYSSYNEQFF. DNA of the CDR3: TGTGCCAGCAGCCTGGAGTACTCCTCCTACAATGAGCAGTTCTTC. The whole variable domain, remainder taken from reference TRBV5-5 and TRBJ2-1, is DAGVTQSPTHLIKTRGQQVTLRCSPISGHKSVSWYQQVLGQGPQFIFQYYEKEERGRGNFPDRFSARQFPNYSSELNVNALLLGDSALYLCASSLEYSSYNEQFFGPGTRLTVL.

This clone turned up a few times. The chain recombines TRBV29-1 with TRBJ2-5; 11 bases match TRBD2. The ends lost 7 bases at V and 4 bases at J; junction bases unmatched: 8. In germline, CDR1 is SQVTM, CDR2 ANQGSEA. The CDR3 covers 14 residues. CDR3 region: CSALLAGAGETQYF. The CDR3 DNA reads as TGCAGCGCCTTACTAGCGGGAGCGGGAGAGACCCAGTACTTC.

The chain has TRBV23-1 and TRBJ1-1; D is perhaps TRBD1 (6 bases). TRBV23-1 is assigned to the ORF class and has an uncertain function. This CDR3 has 15 residues. With 7 bases removed from V and 1 base from J, the gap between germline ends came to 16 bases. CDR3 coding DNA: TGCGCCAGCATCCCTCGAAGGGGGGCGAACACTGAAGCTTTCTTT. This gives the protein CASIPRRGANTEAFF.

The gene calls are TRBV7-8 and TRBJ2-1; 15 positions match TRBD2. The length of the CDR3 is 17 residues. CDR1 SGHVS and CDR2 FQNEAQ come from the germline V gene. V lost 2 bases, J lost 8 bases, and 7 bases stayed unmatched. CDR3 in amino acids: CASSLKRTSGRADEQFF. CDR3 bases: TGTGCCAGCAGCTTAAAGAGGACTAGCGGGAGGGCCGATGAGCAGTTCTTC.

V is TRBV28 and J is TRBJ1-1; D may be TRBD1 (5 bases). Trimming removed 5 bases from V and 1 base from J, with 14 bases in between. Germline-derived CDR1 and CDR2 are MDHEN and SYDVKM. CDR3 size: 15 residues. The CDR3 spells CASSPQGNRNTEAFF. As DNA, the CDR3 is TGTGCCAGCAGTCCTCAGGGAAACCGGAACACTGAAGCTTTCTTT.

The chain joins TRBV7-2 to TRBJ2-1, with D possibly being TRBD2 (5 bases). The CDR3 is 13 residues long. Germline-derived CDR1 and CDR2 are SGHTA and FQGNSA. Trimming removed 6 bases at V and 9 bases at J, with 15 bases between. The CDR3, as DNA: TGTGCCAGCAGGTTCCCCCCGGGGAGTGAGCAGTTCTTC. Its protein is CASRFPPGSEQFF.

This sequence joins TRBV7-2 and TRBJ2-5; TRBD2 matches 8 bases. J was trimmed by 4 bases and V by 1 base; bases with no gene match: 5. CDR1 is SGHTA and CDR2 is FQGNSA in the germline V gene. The CDR3 runs to 15 residues. The CDR3 spells CASSLVGSGVETQYF. As DNA, the CDR3 is TGTGCCAGCAGCTTAGTTGGTAGCGGGGTAGAGACCCAGTACTTC.

The chain links TRBV2 to TRBJ2-3, with TRBD1 matching over 7 bases. CDR1 and CDR2 (germline): SNHLY, FYNNEI. This CDR3 has 15 amino acids. The V segment lost 4 bases and the J segment 2 bases; nucleotides outside the gene matches: 6. The CDR3 coding sequence is TGTGCCAGCAGTGGACAGGGAACATCCACAGATACGCAGTATTTT. Translated: CASSGQGTSTDTQYF.

The chain is built from TRBV25-1 and TRBJ1-1; D remains ambiguous. The germline gives CDR1 MGHDK, CDR2 SYGVNS. V gave up 3 bases and J gave up 5 bases, with 13 bases separating them. The CDR3 is 14 residues long. The CDR3 reads CASSEWAGRTEAFF. CDR3 nucleotides: TGTGCCAGCAGTGAGTGGGCCGGGAGGACTGAAGCTTTCTTT.

This chain uses TRBV11-2 with TRBJ1-3; no firm D call. Germline V gives CDR1 SGHAT, CDR2 FQNNGV. CDR3 length: 14 amino acids. The V end lost 1 base, the J end lost 5 bases, and 9 bases lay between the germline ends. The CDR3 loop reads CASSLASIRNTIYF. The CDR3 nucleotides are TGTGCCAGCAGCTTAGCTAGTATACGAAACACCATATATTTT. Filled out from reference TRBV11-2 and TRBJ1-3, the complete variable domain reads EAGVAQSPRYKIIEKRQSVAFWCNPISGHATLYWYQQILGQGPKLLIQFQNNGVVDDSQLPKDRFSAERLKGVDSTLKIQPAKLEDSAVYLCASSLASIRNTIYFGEGSWLTVV.

DNA for the CDR3: TGTGCCAGCAGTGCCGGGACAGGGGGGAACACCATATATTTT. Its translation: CASSAGTGGNTIYF. This rearrangement joins TRBV6-1 to TRBJ1-3, with 11 positions matching TRBD1. Germline V gene sequence: CDR1 MNHNS, CDR2 SASEGT. V was pared by 4 bases and J by 7 bases, with 3 bases of the junction left unmatched. The CDR3 sequence is 14 residues long.

The rearrangement joins TRBV19 to TRBJ2-7; D possibly corresponds to TRBD2 (6 bases). This CDR3 contains 15 residues. Germline CDR1 and CDR2: LNHDA and SQIVND (reference sequence). V gave up 9 bases and J gave up 3 bases, with 21 bases separating them. The CDR3 sequence: CARSGYAGPNYEQYF. CDR3 bases: TGTGCCAGAAGTGGGTACGCGGGACCGAACTACGAGCAGTACTTC.

The chain recombines TRBV18 with TRBJ1-1; possibly TRBD1 for D (5 bases). This CDR3 comprises 13 residues. V was trimmed by 3 bases and J by 8 bases, leaving 13 bases between them. Germline CDR1 KGHSH, CDR2 LQKENI. The CDR3 DNA is TGTGCCAGCTCACCGAACCGCAGGGCCGAAGCTTTCTTT. It translates to CASSPNRRAEAFF.

The chain employs TRBV15 and TRBJ2-5; no firm D call. Germline V CDR1 and CDR2: LNHNV, YYDKDF (reference sequence). CDR3 length equals 14 residues. Trimming took off 1 base at V and 5 bases at J, with 11 bases between the two ends. The CDR3 protein is CATSRGAQWETQYF. The CDR3, as DNA: TGTGCCACCAGCAGAGGGGCCCAGTGGGAGACCCAGTACTTC.

The genes are TRBV30 and TRBJ2-6, with D uncertain. Per germline, CDR1 GTSNPN and CDR2 SVGIG (reference sequence). The CDR3 is made up of 16 amino acids. V lost 1 base and J 0 bases, leaving 10 bases between the germline ends. The chain's CDR3 is CAWSDRVYSGANVLTF. CDR3 DNA sequence: TGTGCCTGGAGTGACCGGGTTTACTCTGGGGCCAACGTCCTGACTTTC.

The rearrangement links TRBV11-2 to TRBJ2-7, with D perhaps matching TRBD2 (5 bases). Germline V gives CDR1 SGHAT, CDR2 FQNNGV. This CDR3 is 16 amino acids long. V was shortened by 5 bases and J by 4 bases, with 21 bases between the two germline ends. This CDR3 is CASSDYRGARVYEQYF. CDR3 bases: TGTGCCAGCAGCGACTATCGCGGAGCGAGAGTTTACGAGCAGTACTTC.

The CDR3: CASSHGKGSVVGGYTF. Here the CDR3 DNA reads TGCGCCAGCAGCCATGGGAAGGGTAGTGTAGTAGGTGGCTACACCTTC. J is TRBJ1-2 and V is TRBV4-1; D ambiguous. Germline CDR1 MGHRA, CDR2 YSYEKL. The length of the CDR3 is 16 residues. V lost 3 bases and J lost 7, with 21 bases in between.

This sequence joins TRBV6-6 and TRBJ1-2; 7 bases agree with TRBD1. This CDR3 is 14 amino acids long. The germline V gene has CDR1 MNHNY and CDR2 SVGAGI (reference sequence). Trimming cost V 7 bases and J 4 bases; bases outside gene matches: 9. CDR3 nucleotide sequence: TGTGCCAGCAAGGGGGCGCCAAGTGTCTATGGCTACACCTTC. Translation: CASKGAPSVYGYTF.

The CDR3, as DNA: TGTGCCAGCAGCCCCTTAATTTCTTACTTAGCTAACTATGGCTACACCTTC. Amino acid sequence: CASSPLISYLANYGYTF. V gene TRBV5-5 combines with J gene TRBJ1-2; D is unresolved. CDR1 and CDR2 from the germline V gene are SGHKS and YYEKEE (reference sequence). The CDR3 totals 17 residues. Trimming removed 4 bases at V and 0 bases at J, with 19 bases between.

This sequence joins TRBV9 and TRBJ2-5, with TRBD1 identical over 9 bases. Germline V gene lookup returns CDR1 SGDLS and CDR2 YYNGEE. The CDR3 runs 17 residues. After removal of 0 bases from V and 2 bases from J, the junction contained 8 bases not matched to a gene. The CDR3 sequence: CASSVGQTGGSQETQYF. DNA of the CDR3: TGTGCCAGCAGCGTAGGTCAGACAGGGGGATCACAAGAGACCCAGTACTTC.

The rearrangement uses TRBV5-4 and TRBJ2-7, with no clear D. The CDR3 extends over 13 amino acids. Trimming removed 3 bases from V and 3 bases from J, with 10 bases in between. Per germline, CDR1 SGHNT and CDR2 YYREEE (reference sequence). The CDR3 protein is CASSWRNNYEQYF. CDR3 DNA: TGTGCCAGCAGCTGGCGGAACAACTACGAGCAGTACTTC.